This TCR beta chain was captured by sequencing in a study of PD-1 blockade in classical Hodgkin lymphoma. Clones were sequenced by immunoSEQ multiplex PCR, and TCRdb holds only the in-frame ones, with some missing. The sample comprises about 18,000 clones, roughly 85% of which are singletons, and around an eighth rests with the top ten. Losses at the gene ends were 6 bases for V and 4 bases for J; bases not matched to a gene: 8. Germline CDR1 and CDR2: LNHDA and SQIVND (reference sequence). The CDR3 totals 15 residues. Time point noted: cycle 4 day 1 (C4D1), after less than seven weeks of nivolumab. Each and every patient relapsed after autologous stem cell transplantation, and patients got differing brentuximab vedotin exposure.

This TCR came from a human donor with classical Hodgkin lymphoma. The chain couples TRBV19 to TRBJ2-1; 8 bases map to TRBD2. This material consisted of peripheral blood mononuclear cells (PBMCs), taken before the fourth cycle of nivolumab. The CDR3 spells CASSWGSGGYNEQFF. The DNA of the CDR3 is TGTGCCAGTAGCTGGGGAAGCGGGGGTTACAATGAGCAGTTCTTC.